The rows below give T cell receptor beta chains drawn from one sample of a study of cytomegalovirus exposure and HLA in healthy donors. Sequenced by immunoSEQ multiplex PCR; TCRdb stores in-frame clones only, minus some. The table lists about 140,000 clones, around 73% of them singletons, with 1.5% to 2% in the top ten. The sequencing input was PBMCs. Receptors were obtained from a female donor in good health and CMV-seronegative. Each CDR3 is given with its conserved first and last residue. D genes are given only for firm matches. Clone sizes are given selectively: once, few, many, or a class where the clone is expanded.

J	length	V	D	size	DNA	CDR3
TRBJ2-3	11	TRBV11-2	.	.	TGTGCCAGCAGCCTCCCAGATACGCAGTATTTT	CASSLPDTQYF
TRBJ2-1	16	TRBV4-1	.	.	TGCGCCAGCAGCCAAGCTGCCGGGACACTAGACAATGAGCAGTTCTTC	CASSQAAGTLDNEQFF
TRBJ1-2	16	TRBV9	TRBD1	.	TGTGCCAGCAGCCTCAACGCCGGACAGGGGAACTATGGCTACACCTTC	CASSLNAGQGNYGYTF
TRBJ1-5	16	TRBV5-1	.	.	TGCGCCAGCAGCTTGGCCCCAGGGAATAGCAATCAGCCCCAGCATTTT	CASSLAPGNSNQPQHF
TRBJ1-4	17	TRBV10-2	.	.	TGCGCCAGCAGTGAGAATCACTCCCGTGGTAGAGCTGAAAAACTGTTTTTT	CASSENHSRGRAEKLFF
TRBJ1-3	15	TRBV27	TRBD1	once	TGTGCCAGCCGCCCACAGGGGAACGCTGGAAACACCATATATTTT	CASRPQGNAGNTIYF
TRBJ2-5	14	TRBV5-1	.	.	TGCGCCAGCAGCTTGAAAGTAACACAAGAGACCCAGTACTTC	CASSLKVTQETQYF
TRBJ1-5	16	TRBV30	.	.	TGTGCCTGGAGTGTACTGGGGGCAGGGCTGGGTCAGCCCCAGCATTTT	CAWSVLGAGLGQPQHF
TRBJ2-7	14	TRBV7-9	.	.	TGTGCCAGCAGCTTAGTTCCAGGCCCCTACGAGCAGTACTTC	CASSLVPGPYEQYF
TRBJ1-1	13	TRBV6-4	.	few	TGTGCCAGCAGTGTCGACGGGGTCACTGAAGCTTTCTTT	CASSVDGVTEAFF
TRBJ2-7	15	TRBV15	TRBD1	.	TGTGCCACCAGCAGAGTTGGGACAGGGTCTAACGAGCAGTACTTC	CATSRVGTGSNEQYF
TRBJ2-7	14	TRBV9	TRBD2	.	TGTGCCAGCGGCCCCCGACTAGCATCGAACGAGCAGTACTTC	CASGPRLASNEQYF
TRBJ2-3	16	TRBV10-1	.	.	TGCGCCAGCAGTGAGTCATCGGGGGTCTTCACAGATACGCAGTATTTT	CASSESSGVFTDTQYF
TRBJ1-2	13	TRBV6-1	TRBD1	few	TGTGCCAGCATTCTACAGGGGGACTATGGCTACACCTTC	CASILQGDYGYTF
TRBJ2-7	13	TRBV10-2	.	.	TGCGCCAGCGCGACAGGACCCATGGGGGAGCAGTACTTC	CASATGPMGEQYF
TRBJ2-5	15	TRBV6-5	TRBD1	.	TGTGCCAGCAGTTACGAAGGACAGGGGGTAAGGGAGCAGTACTTC	CASSYEGQGVREQYF
TRBJ2-7	13	TRBV4-2	.	few	TGTGCCAGCAGCCATGAGGAGACCTACGAGCAGTACTTC	CASSHEETYEQYF
TRBJ2-1	14	TRBV7-6	.	.	TGTGCCAGCAGCTTAGCGCTAGCAATCAATGAGCAGTTCTTC	CASSLALAINEQFF
TRBJ2-1	15	TRBV7-3	TRBD2	.	TGTGCCAGCAGCTTGTGGGCTAGCGGGAGCAATGAGCAGTTCTTC	CASSLWASGSNEQFF
TRBJ1-2	16	TRBV2	.	.	TGTGCCAGCACTGAAGACAGTAAGAAAACCTCCTATGGCTACACCTTC	CASTEDSKKTSYGYTF
TRBJ1-6	17	TRBV7-9	TRBD1	.	TGTGCCAGCAGCCCCACACCCGCCAGGGGGTGGGCTTCACCCCTCCACTTT	CASSPTPARGWASPLHF
TRBJ2-1	15	TRBV5-1	TRBD2	.	TGCGCCAGCAGCTCTAGCGGGGACTCCTACAATGAGCAGTTCTTC	CASSSSGDSYNEQFF
TRBJ1-1	13	TRBV29-1	.	.	TGCAGCGTTGAAATCTACAGGAACACTGAAGCTTTCTTT	CSVEIYRNTEAFF
TRBJ2-2	14	TRBV7-7	TRBD1	few	TGTGCTAGCAGTAACAGGGGGCAGGTCGGGGAGCTGTTTTTT	CASSNRGQVGELFF
TRBJ1-2	13	TRBV5-1	.	.	TGCGCCAGCAGCTCGAGGGTATCTGAAGGCTACACCTTC	CASSSRVSEGYTF
TRBJ2-3	17	TRBV7-9	TRBD2	.	TGTGCCAGCAGCTTAGCGAGTTTAGCGGGGCGCACAGATACGCAGTATTTT	CASSLASLAGRTDTQYF
TRBJ1-2	16	TRBV13	.	few	TGTGCCAGCAGCTTCAGGGTAAGGACCTCTAACTATGGCTACACCTTC	CASSFRVRTSNYGYTF
TRBJ1-2	13	TRBV6-5	.	.	TGTGCCAGCCGAGTGAATTATAACTATGGCTACACCTTC	CASRVNYNYGYTF
TRBJ2-6	14	TRBV19	TRBD1	.	TGTGCCAGCCAAGACAGGGCTGGGGCCAACGTCCTGACTTTC	CASQDRAGANVLTF
TRBJ2-7	13	TRBV28	.	.	TGTGCCAGCAGTTTACCCCGACTGAACGAGCAGTACTTC	CASSLPRLNEQYF
TRBJ2-7	15	TRBV2	TRBD1	.	TGTGCCAGCAGAGCCGGGACAGGGATCTCCTACGAGCAGTACTTC	CASRAGTGISYEQYF
TRBJ2-1	16	TRBV7-9	.	.	TGTGCCAGCAGCCCAGATTTAGTCCGGCGGGGCAATGAGCAGTTCTTC	CASSPDLVRRGNEQFF
TRBJ1-2	15	TRBV25-1	TRBD1	.	TGTGCCAGCAGTCTACTTGTGGGACAGGGGGACGGCTACACCTTC	CASSLLVGQGDGYTF
TRBJ1-2	13	TRBV9	TRBD1	.	TGTGCCAGCAGCGACCACAGGGGAAAGGGCTACACCTTT	CASSDHRGKGYTF
TRBJ1-4	16	TRBV11-2	.	.	TGTGCCAGCAGCTTACTTCGAGGGAGGACTAATGAAAAACTGTTTTTT	CASSLLRGRTNEKLFF
TRBJ2-7	12	TRBV11-2	.	.	TGTGCCAGCAGCTTCAGGGCCTACGAGCAGTACTTC	CASSFRAYEQYF
TRBJ1-4	16	TRBV7-9	TRBD1	.	TGTTCCAGCAGCTTTATAGAGCGACAGGGGAGTGAAAAACTGTTTTTT	CSSSFIERQGSEKLFF
TRBJ1-1	15	TRBV30	TRBD1	few	TGTGCCTGGAGTTCCCCGGGACAGATGAACACTGAAGCTTTCTTT	CAWSSPGQMNTEAFF
TRBJ2-2	14	TRBV7-9	.	few	TGTGCCAGCAGTCAGACAGGGAACACCGGGGAGCTGTTTTTT	CASSQTGNTGELFF
TRBJ1-1	16	TRBV7-9	.	.	TGTGCCAGCAGCCCAGACGGGGGGCCAATGAACACTGAAGCTTTCTTT	CASSPDGGPMNTEAFF
TRBJ2-3	15	TRBV19	.	.	TGTGCCAGTAGTATGGACGGGAGAGTCACAGATACGCAGTATTTT	CASSMDGRVTDTQYF
TRBJ2-7	16	TRBV11-2	TRBD1	.	TGTGCCAGCAGCTTAGGACAGGGGGAGGTAACCTACGAGCAGTACTTC	CASSLGQGEVTYEQYF
TRBJ1-3	14	TRBV19	TRBD1	.	TGTGCCAGTAGTCACCCGGGACAGCGAAACACCATATATTTT	CASSHPGQRNTIYF
TRBJ2-7	15	TRBV7-8	TRBD1	.	TGTGCCAGCAGCCCATCCGGCCCAGGGGGCTACGAGCAGTACTTC	CASSPSGPGGYEQYF
TRBJ2-7	14	TRBV28	TRBD2	.	TGTGCCAGCAGTTTACGGCGGGGGGCCTACGAGCAGTACTTC	CASSLRRGAYEQYF
TRBJ1-5	14	TRBV6-5	.	.	TGTGCCAGCAGCCCTAGGGACACCCATCAGCCCCAGCATTTT	CASSPRDTHQPQHF
TRBJ1-5	15	TRBV5-5	TRBD1	.	TGTGCCAGCAGCCCGCGGACAGGGGGCAATCAGCCCCAGCATTTT	CASSPRTGGNQPQHF
TRBJ1-5	14	TRBV27	.	.	TGTGCCAGCAGTTTATCAGCGGGGGGTCAGCCCCAGCATTTT	CASSLSAGGQPQHF
TRBJ1-2	15	TRBV7-8	TRBD1	once	TGTGCCAGCAAAGGCGGGACAGGGAGGGACTATGGCTACACCTTC	CASKGGTGRDYGYTF
TRBJ1-2	13	TRBV10-3	.	.	TGTGCCATCAGTGATAGGGGCGGGGCAAGCTACACCTTC	CAISDRGGASYTF
TRBJ2-7	11	TRBV6-1	.	.	TGTGCCAGCAGAGACAGCTACGAGCAGTACTTC	CASRDSYEQYF
TRBJ2-2	14	TRBV29-1	TRBD2	.	TGCAGCGTTGCGCGGGAGCGGAACACCGGGGAGCTGTTTTTT	CSVARERNTGELFF
TRBJ2-5	13	TRBV28	.	.	TGTGCCAGCGGGTGGGGCGGGGTAGAGACCCAGTACTTC	CASGWGGVETQYF
TRBJ1-1	13	TRBV5-5	.	.	TGTGCCAGCAGCTTTCAGGGGAACACTGAAGCTTTCTTT	CASSFQGNTEAFF
TRBJ2-1	14	TRBV14	TRBD2	.	TGTGCCAGCAGCCAAGAGGGACTAGCTGCTGAGCAGTTCTTC	CASSQEGLAAEQFF
TRBJ1-1	16	TRBV4-1	TRBD1	few	TGCGCCAGCAGCCAACCAAGACAGGGGTCTGACACTGAAGCTTTCTTT	CASSQPRQGSDTEAFF
TRBJ1-1	15	TRBV6-5	TRBD1	.	TGTGCTACCAAGTTGAAGGGACAGTGGGGCACTGAAGCTTTCTTT	CATKLKGQWGTEAFF
TRBJ2-7	13	TRBV18	.	.	TGTGCCAGCTCACCACCGGGAGCCTACGAGCAGTACTTC	CASSPPGAYEQYF